This TCR beta chain was obtained from a study of blood T cell repertoires in COVID-19. Study-level background: The analysed material was cDNA or gDNA that came from T cells, B-cell-depleted T cells, or PBMCs.

V lost 0 bases to trimming and J lost 6 bases, with 9 bases between them. In germline, CDR1 is SGHAT, CDR2 FQNNGV. The CDR3 is 14 residues long. This clone was observed once. Clones were sequenced by immunoSEQ multiplex PCR, and TCRdb holds only the in-frame ones, with some missing. The sample lists 100,000 to 150,000 clones; about nine tenths were seen once. This receptor was obtained from a man aged 50 or older with active COVID-19. The sequenced sample consisted of peripheral blood. This chain links TRBV11-2 with TRBJ2-1; the D is unclear. The CDR3 loop reads CASSLERQSNEQFF. The DNA for the CDR3 is TGTGCCAGCAGCTTAGAGCGCCAATCCAATGAGCAGTTCTTC.